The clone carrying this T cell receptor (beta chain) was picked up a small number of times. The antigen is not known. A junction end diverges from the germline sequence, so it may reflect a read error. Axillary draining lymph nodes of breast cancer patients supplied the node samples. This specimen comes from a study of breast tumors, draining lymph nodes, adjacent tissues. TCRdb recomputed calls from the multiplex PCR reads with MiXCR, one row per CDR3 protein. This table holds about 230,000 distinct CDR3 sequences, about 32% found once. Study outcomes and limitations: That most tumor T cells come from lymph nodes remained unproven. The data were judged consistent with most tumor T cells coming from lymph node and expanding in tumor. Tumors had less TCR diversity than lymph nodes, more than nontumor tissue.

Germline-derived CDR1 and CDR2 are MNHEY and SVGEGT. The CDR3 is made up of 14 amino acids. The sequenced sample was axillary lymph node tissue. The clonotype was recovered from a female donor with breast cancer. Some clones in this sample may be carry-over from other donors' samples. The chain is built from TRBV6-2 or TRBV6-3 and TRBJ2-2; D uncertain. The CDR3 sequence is CASSHSVGTGELFF. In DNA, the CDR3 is TGTGCCAGCAGTCACTCGGTGGGCACCGGGGAGCTGTTTTTT.